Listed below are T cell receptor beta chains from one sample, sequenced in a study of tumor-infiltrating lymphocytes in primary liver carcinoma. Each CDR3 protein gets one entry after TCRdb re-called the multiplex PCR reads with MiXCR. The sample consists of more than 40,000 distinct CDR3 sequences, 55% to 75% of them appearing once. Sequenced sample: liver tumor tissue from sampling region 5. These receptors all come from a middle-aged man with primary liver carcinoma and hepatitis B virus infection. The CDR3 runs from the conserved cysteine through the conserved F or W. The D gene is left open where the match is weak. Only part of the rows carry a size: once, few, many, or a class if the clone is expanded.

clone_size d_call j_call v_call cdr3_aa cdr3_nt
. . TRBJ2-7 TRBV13 CASSLREGQYF TGTGCCAGCAGCTTAAGAGAGGGTCAGTACTTC
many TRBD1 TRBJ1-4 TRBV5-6 CASSMGGTGPEKLFF TGTGCCAGCAGCATGGGGGGGACAGGGCCCGAAAAACTGTTTTTT
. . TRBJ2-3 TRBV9 CASSVAGLSADTQYF TGTGCCAGCAGCGTAGCCGGACTGTCTGCAGATACGCAGTATTTT
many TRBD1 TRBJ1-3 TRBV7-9 CASSLRDRDGENTIYF TGTGCCAGCAGCCTCCGGGACAGGGACGGAGAAAACACCATATATTTT
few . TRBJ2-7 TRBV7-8 CANSTLIGYYEQYF TGTGCCAACTCAACTTTGATAGGGTACTACGAGCAGTACTTC
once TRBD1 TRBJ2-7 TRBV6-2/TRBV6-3 CARSHPGQPYEQYF TGTGCCAGGAGTCATCCGGGACAGCCCTACGAGCAGTACTTC
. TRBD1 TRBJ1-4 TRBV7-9 CASSLASGTGGEKLFF TGTGCCAGCAGCTTAGCCTCCGGGACAGGCGGTGAAAAACTGTTTTTT
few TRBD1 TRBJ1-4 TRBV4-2 CASLLTGKGEKLLF TGTGCCAGCCTCCTGACAGGGAAGGGGGAAAAACTGCTTTTT
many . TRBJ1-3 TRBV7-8 CASSPLESGNTIYF TGTGCCAGCAGCCCGCTGGAGTCTGGAAACACCATATATTTT
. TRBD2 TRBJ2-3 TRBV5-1 CTSSLASGSTDTQSF TGCACCAGCAGCTTGGCTAGCGGGAGCACAGATACACAGTCTTTT
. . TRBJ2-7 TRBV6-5 CASRRFLSYEQYF TGTGCTAGCCGCAGGTTTCTCTCCTACGAGCAGTACTTC
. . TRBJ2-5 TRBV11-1 CASSLPPEVRKDFQETQHF TGTGCCAGCAGCCTGCCTCCGGAGGTCAGGAAGGACTTCCAAGAGACCCAGCACTTC
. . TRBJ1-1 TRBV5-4 CVSNSPDRTEAFF TGTGTCAGCAACTCCCCAGACCGTACTGAAGCTTTCTTT
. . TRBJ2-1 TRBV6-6 CTRMNVHSYNEQFF TGTACCAGGATGAACGTGCACTCTTACAATGAGCAGTTCTTC
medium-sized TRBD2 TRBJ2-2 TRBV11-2 CASSSLTGGRATGELFF TGTGCCAGCAGCTCTTTAACGGGGGGGAGGGCCACCGGGGAGCTGTTTTTT
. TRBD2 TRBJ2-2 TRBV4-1 CANSQSSGNTGELFF TGCGCCAACAGCCAATCTAGCGGGAACACTGGGGAGCTGTTTTTT
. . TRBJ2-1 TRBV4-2 CASSQSELGEPPYEQLF TGTGCCAGCAGCCAAAGTGAACTAGGGGAGCCCCCCTATGAGCAGCTCTTC
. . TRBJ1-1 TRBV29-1 CSIEGGSYSDGRRRTEAFF TGTAGCATTGAGGGGGGGTCCTACTCAGACGGGCGAAGAAGAACTGAAGCTTTCTTT
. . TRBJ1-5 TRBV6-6 CASIYRVEYSNQPQHF TGTGCCAGCATATACCGAGTAGAGTATAGCAATCAGCCCCAGCACTTT
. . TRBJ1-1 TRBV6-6 CASRSGVVAPAEAFF TGTGCCAGCAGGTCGGGTGTAGTGGCGCCCGCTGAAGCTTTCTTT
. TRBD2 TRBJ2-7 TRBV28 CASSFPTSGISYEQYF TGTGCCAGCAGTTTTCCAACTAGCGGGATCTCCTACGAGCAGTACTTC
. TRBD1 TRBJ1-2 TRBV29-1 CSVATPSDRGPNGYTF TGCAGCGTCGCAACCCCATCTGACAGGGGGCCGAATGGCTACACCTTC